The clone carrying this T cell receptor (beta chain) appeared a few times. Antigen unknown. One end of the junction does not line up with germline, which may come from a read error. The source of the sample is a study of T cells in Graves' hyperthyroidism and ophthalmopathy. Regarding the study as a whole: Using 13 V-J features, a model discriminated ophthalmopathy from stable hyperthyroidism. With a median lead of approximately 6.4 months before onset, the model predicted ophthalmopathy.

Germline values: CDR1 MNHEY, CDR2 SMNVEV (reference sequence). The CDR3 contains 15 residues. Reasons for excluding patients were uncontrolled infection, other autoimmune disease, pregnancy or lactation. TCR beta CDR3 regions were amplified from RNA. The TCR CDR3 first-round RT-PCR relied on the HTBI primer set. TCRdb called the multiplex PCR reads again in MiXCR, with one record for every CDR3 protein. The table records hundreds of thousands of distinct CDR3 sequences, about 15% of them present only once. V usage is TRBV27 and J usage is TRBJ2-7; D unresolved. Input material: blood. The clonotype was recovered from a woman aged 45-65 years with Graves' ophthalmopathy. The CDR3 nucleotides are TGTGCCGGCAGTCACCCCCGTTCGGGTAACTACGAGCAGTACTTC. It codes for CAGSHPRSGNYEQYF.